These 17 T cell receptor beta chains came from one sample sequenced in a study of shared clonotypes between healthy human individuals. CD8 cells regarded as naive lacked CD45RO, were positively chosen for CCR7, and omitted terminally differentiated effector memory CD45RA+ cells. Method: immunoSEQ multiplex PCR; TCRdb's copy keeps in-frame clones and lacks some. The sample shows hundreds of thousands of clones, approximately 96% of them seen only once. The sample consisted of naive CD8+ T cells sorted from blood. All receptors come from a woman aged 25 to 39 in good health.

On this clone: The sample has other DNA sequences that encode this CDR3 too. The chain links TRBV13 to TRBJ1-1, with TRBD1 matching 7 bases. Looked up from germline, CDR1 is PRHDT and CDR2 is FYEKMQ (reference sequence). Losses at the gene ends were 5 bases for V and 6 bases for J; bases not matched to a gene: 6. The CDR3 consists of 13 residues. CDR3 DNA sequence: TGTGCCAGCAGCACGGGGGACAGAGCTGAAGCTTTCTTT. Translation: CASSTGDRAEAFF.

This clone was counted a single time. V is TRBV10-3 and J is TRBJ2-3; D may be TRBD1 (6 bases). The CDR3 length is 15 residues. The ends were cut back, 5 bases at V and 0 bases at J, with 12 bases in the middle. Germline assignment: CDR1 ENHRY and CDR2 SYGVKD. The CDR3 region has the DNA TGTGCCATCAGTTCAGGGGATACTAGCACAGATACGCAGTATTTT. Amino acids: CAISSGDTSTDTQYF.

Remarks on this clone: Other DNA sequences in the sample encode the same CDR3. The chain links TRBV9 to TRBJ2-7, with 8 bases matching TRBD1. V lost 4 bases to trimming and J lost 0 bases; unmatched junction nucleotides: 3. Per germline, CDR1 SGDLS and CDR2 YYNGEE. The CDR3 consists of 14 residues. The DNA for the CDR3 is TGTGCCAGCAGCACAGGGGGGAGCTCCTACGAGCAGTACTTC. Encoded protein: CASSTGGSSYEQYF.

The chain's CDR3 is CATHSGYKDYGYTF. The CDR3 DNA sequence: TGTGCCACACACTCGGGGTACAAAGATTATGGCTACACCTTC. The chain recombines TRBV2 with TRBJ1-2; no reliable D call. Germline lookup yields CDR1 SNHLY and CDR2 FYNNEI. With 10 bases removed from V and 5 bases from J, the gap between germline ends came to 20 bases. CDR3 length equals 14 residues.

The chain has TRBV30 and TRBJ2-1; D not certain. V lost 4 bases and J 5 bases, leaving 9 bases between the germline ends. CDR3 length: 12 amino acids. Germline CDR1 reads GTSNPN; CDR2 reads SVGIG (reference sequence). The CDR3 DNA follows: TGTGCCTGGATGGCCGTACACAATGAGCAGTTCTTC. This sequence encodes CAWMAVHNEQFF.

The CDR3 loop is CASRRGVSSGANVLTF. The CDR3 region has the DNA TGTGCCAGCAGGCGAGGAGTGAGCTCTGGGGCCAACGTCCTGACTTTC. The chain is built from TRBV27 and TRBJ2-6, with D unclear. The CDR3 spans 16 residues. Germline V gene sequence: CDR1 MNHEY, CDR2 SMNVEV (reference sequence). V lost 6 bases and J 0 bases, leaving 12 bases between the germline ends.

The rearrangement uses TRBV13 and TRBJ2-7; 12 nucleotides agree with TRBD2. The CDR3 covers 16 residues. V gave up 5 bases and J gave up 0 bases; unmatched junction bases: 5. The germline CDR1 and CDR2 sequences are PRHDT and FYEKMQ (reference sequence). CDR3 nucleotides: TGTGCCAGCAGCACCCGGACTAGCGGGAACTCCTACGAGCAGTACTTC. Translating gives CASSTRTSGNSYEQYF.

The chain joins TRBV11-3 to TRBJ2-2, with 9 bases aligning to TRBD1. Germline assignment: CDR1 SGHNT and CDR2 YENEEA. The CDR3 spans 14 residues. V lost 4 bases, J lost 7 bases, and 4 bases stayed unmatched. The CDR3 protein is CASSWTGEGGELFF. Here the CDR3 DNA reads TGTGCCAGCAGCTGGACAGGGGAGGGCGGGGAGCTGTTTTTT.

The rearrangement uses TRBV19 and TRBJ1-5; D may be TRBD1 (6 bases). V lost 4 bases and J 6 bases, leaving 19 bases between the germline ends. Germline V gene data show CDR1 as LNHDA and CDR2 as SQIVND (reference sequence). The CDR3 sequence is 16 residues long. The CDR3 region has the DNA TGTGCCAGTAGTACGCCCGGACAGCCGGAGGGTCAGCCCCAGCATTTT. The encoded protein is CASSTPGQPEGQPQHF.

This chain links TRBV5-4 with TRBJ2-1, with TRBD2 identical over 12 bases. The length of the CDR3 is 16 residues. In germline, CDR1 is SGHNT, CDR2 YYREEE (reference sequence). V trimming: 4 bases; J trimming: 10 bases; junction bases outside the gene matches: 12. CDR3 amino acids: CASSPWTSGTAREQFF. The DNA of the CDR3 is TGTGCCAGCAGCCCATGGACTAGCGGGACGGCCCGGGAGCAGTTCTTC.

V usage is TRBV2 and J usage is TRBJ2-3, with TRBD2 identical over 9 bases. Germline loops: CDR1 SNHLY, CDR2 FYNNEI. The CDR3 contains 16 residues. The trim removed 3 bases at V and 6 bases at J, leaving 10 bases unmatched. The CDR3 region is CASSDNSGLAGDTQYF. The CDR3 DNA is TGTGCCAGCAGTGACAATTCGGGACTAGCAGGGGATACGCAGTATTTT.

The chain recombines TRBV19 with TRBJ1-5; unclear D gene. Germline values: CDR1 LNHDA, CDR2 SQIVND (reference sequence). This CDR3 region has 15 residues. The V gene lost 4 bases and the J gene lost 1 base, with 11 bases spanning the gap. As DNA, the CDR3 is TGTGCCAGTAGTAGCTGGTCGGGCAGCAATCAGCCCCAGCATTTT. Amino acid sequence: CASSSWSGSNQPQHF. Together with reference TRBV19 and TRBJ1-5, the CDR3 gives the full variable domain: DGGITQSPKYLFRKEGQNVTLSCEQNLNHDAMYWYRQDPGQGLRLIYYSQIVNDFQKGDIAEGYSVSREKKESFPLTVTSAQKNPTAFYLCASSSWSGSNQPQHFGDGTRLSIL.

This sequence joins TRBV27 and TRBJ2-7, with 7 bases matching TRBD2. The CDR3 runs to 17 residues. V was pared by 5 bases and J by 4 bases, with 17 bases of the junction left unmatched. CDR1 and CDR2 (germline): MNHEY, SMNVEV (reference sequence). CDR3 residues: CASSPSPGDRGEYEQYF. Here the CDR3 DNA reads TGTGCCAGCAGTCCCTCCCCGGGGGACCGGGGGGAGTACGAGCAGTACTTC.

The rearrangement links TRBV7-9 to TRBJ2-7; 8 bases are shared with TRBD1. Germline CDR1 is SEHNR and CDR2 is FQNEAQ (reference sequence). With V trimmed by 3 bases and J by 7 bases, 8 bases remained unmatched. The CDR3 has 14 residues. The CDR3 sequence is CASSFDRGYGEQYF. In nucleotides, the CDR3 is TGTGCCAGCAGCTTCGACAGGGGTTATGGGGAGCAGTACTTC.

The gene calls are TRBV19 and TRBJ2-3, with no clear D. Germline V gene sequence: CDR1 LNHDA, CDR2 SQIVND (reference sequence). This CDR3 region has 14 residues. Trimming took off 3 bases at V and 2 bases at J, with 9 bases between the two ends. CDR3 coding DNA: TGTGCCAGTAGTATCGGGCTGTTCACAGATACGCAGTATTTT. Protein: CASSIGLFTDTQYF.

The genes are TRBV4-1 and TRBJ2-3; TRBD2 matches at 10 bases. The CDR3 sequence is 16 residues long. Trimming removed 0 bases from V and 7 bases from J; junction bases left unmatched: 7. Per germline, CDR1 MGHRA and CDR2 YSYEKL. Here the CDR3 reads CASSQESSGSSNTQYF. The DNA for the CDR3 is TGCGCCAGCAGCCAAGAATCTAGCGGGAGTTCAAATACGCAGTATTTT.

About this clone: Other DNA sequences from this sample encode an identical CDR3 as well. V usage is TRBV19 and J usage is TRBJ2-7; 8 nucleotides agree with TRBD1. Germline V CDR1 and CDR2: LNHDA, SQIVND (reference sequence). The CDR3 extends over 14 amino acids. V lost 1 base to trimming and J lost 6 bases; unmatched junction nucleotides: 5. CDR3 in DNA: TGTGCCAGTAGTATAGGGCAGGGGGCATTCGAGCAGTACTTC. Encoded protein: CASSIGQGAFEQYF.